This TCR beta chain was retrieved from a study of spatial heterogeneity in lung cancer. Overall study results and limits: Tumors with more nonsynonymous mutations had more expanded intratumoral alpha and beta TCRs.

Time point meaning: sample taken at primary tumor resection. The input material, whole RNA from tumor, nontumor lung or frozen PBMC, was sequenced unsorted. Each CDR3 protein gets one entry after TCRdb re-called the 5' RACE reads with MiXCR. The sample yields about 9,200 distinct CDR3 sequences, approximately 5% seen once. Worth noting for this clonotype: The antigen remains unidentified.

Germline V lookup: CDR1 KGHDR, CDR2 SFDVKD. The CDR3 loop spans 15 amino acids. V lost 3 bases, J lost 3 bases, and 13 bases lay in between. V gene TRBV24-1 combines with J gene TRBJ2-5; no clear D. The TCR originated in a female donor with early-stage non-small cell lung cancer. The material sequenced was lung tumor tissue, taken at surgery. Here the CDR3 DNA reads TGTGCCACCAGTGATGATCGGATTTCGGAAGAGACCCAGTACTTC. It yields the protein CATSDDRISEETQYF.